These 4 T cell receptor beta chains originate from one sample sequenced in a study of blood T cell repertoires in COVID-19. Clones were sequenced by immunoSEQ multiplex PCR, and TCRdb holds only the in-frame ones, with some missing. The sample records about 200,000 clones, 84% being singletons. The sequenced material came from PBMCs or T cells enriched from blood (not recorded which). These receptors all come from a man aged 40-49 years who had recovered from COVID-19.

This chain's CDR3 is CAWNPRTGEAFF. In nucleotides, the CDR3 is TGTGCCTGGAATCCTCGGACAGGGGAGGCTTTCTTT. The chain joins TRBV30 to TRBJ1-1; 9 bases line up with TRBD1. This CDR3 is 12 amino acids long. Germline V lookup: CDR1 GTSNPN, CDR2 SVGIG (reference sequence). J lost 11 bases, V lost 4 bases, and 8 bases had no gene match.

This rearrangement joins TRBV27 to TRBJ2-2; D is possibly TRBD1 (6 bases). Looked up from germline, CDR1 is MNHEY and CDR2 is SMNVEV (reference sequence). The CDR3 is 15 residues long. Trimming took 6 bases from V and 0 from J, leaving 11 bases between them. The CDR3 region is CASREGVANTGELFF. CDR3 nucleotide sequence: TGTGCCAGCAGAGAGGGGGTCGCGAACACCGGGGAGCTGTTTTTT.

This clone occurred a few times. The V and J genes are TRBV7-8 and TRBJ1-4, with TRBD1 identical over 8 bases. Losses at the gene ends were 2 bases for V and 8 bases for J; bases not matched to a gene: 4. The CDR3 is 14 residues long. Germline V gene sequence: CDR1 SGHVS, CDR2 FQNEAQ. CDR3: CASSLQGAGEKLFF. DNA of the CDR3: TGTGCCAGCAGCTTACAGGGGGCAGGGGAAAAACTGTTTTTT. Full variable domain (remainder filled in from reference TRBV7-8 and TRBJ1-4): GAGVSQSPRYKVAKRGQDVALRCDPISGHVSLFWYQQALGQGPEFLTYFQNEAQLDKSGLPSDRFFAERPEGSVSTLKIQRTQQEDSAVYLCASSLQGAGEKLFFGSGTQLSVL.

The rearrangement joins TRBV12-3 or TRBV12-4 to TRBJ1-1, with D perhaps TRBD1 (5 bases). The CDR3 covers 13 residues. V was shortened by 6 bases and J by 1 base, with 9 bases between the two germline ends. CDR3 bases: TGTGCCAGCAGGACCACAGGGAACACTGAAGCTTTCTTT. Translated: CASRTTGNTEAFF.